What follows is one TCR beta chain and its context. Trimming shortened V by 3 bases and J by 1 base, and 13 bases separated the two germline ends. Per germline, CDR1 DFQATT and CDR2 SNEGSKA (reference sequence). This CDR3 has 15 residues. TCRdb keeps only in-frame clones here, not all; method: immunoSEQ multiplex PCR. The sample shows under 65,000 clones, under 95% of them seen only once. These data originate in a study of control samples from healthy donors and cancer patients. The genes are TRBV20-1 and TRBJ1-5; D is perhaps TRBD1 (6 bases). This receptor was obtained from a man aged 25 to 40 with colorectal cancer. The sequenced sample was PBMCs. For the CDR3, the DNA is TGCAGTGCTAGTGAGGGGGGCAGGAGCAATCAGCCCCAGCATTTT. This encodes CSASEGGRSNQPQHF.